The 16 T cell receptor beta chains presented below share a single source sample, sequenced in a study of blood T cells in healthy people across ages. A J-beta primer mix and a sample-barcoded 5' primer were used in a second PCR of about 7 to 12 cycles. TCRdb re-called the 5' RACE reads with MiXCR, one entry per CDR3 protein. The data hold approximately 1,100,000 distinct CDR3 sequences, with more than 40% observed a single time. The specimen was blood. Every receptor here comes from a woman aged 55-69 years in good health.

This clonotype was counted many times. This sequence joins TRBV6-5 and TRBJ2-1; D is undetermined. Deletions cut 4 bases from V and 9 bases from J, with 13 bases between. The germline V gene encodes CDR1 MNHEY and CDR2 SVGAGI. This CDR3 has 13 residues. Written as DNA, the CDR3 is TGTGCCAGCAGTTCTGGGCGCTGGGGTGAGCAGTTCTTC. It translates to CASSSGRWGEQFF.

This clonotype was seen a handful of times. V usage is TRBV5-4 and J usage is TRBJ2-5; TRBD2 matches at 9 bases. The germline V gene has CDR1 SGHNT and CDR2 YYREEE (reference sequence). Unmatched junction bases numbered 5, after V lost 4 bases and J lost 7 bases. This CDR3 has 13 amino acids. The CDR3 nucleotides read TGTGCCAGCAGCCCAAGCGGGGGGACGACCCAGTACTTC. The encoded protein is CASSPSGGTTQYF.

V usage is TRBV4-1 and J usage is TRBJ2-7, with TRBD2 identical over 12 bases. Germline V gene lookup returns CDR1 MGHRA and CDR2 YSYEKL. CDR3 length: 16 amino acids. The V segment lost 4 bases and the J segment 3 bases; nucleotides outside the gene matches: 7. In nucleotides, the CDR3 is TGCGCCAGCAGCCTTCTAGCGGGAGGGGTAATCTACGAGCAGTACTTC. It codes for CASSLLAGGVIYEQYF.

V gene TRBV5-4 combines with J gene TRBJ2-1, with TRBD1 as a possible D gene (5 bases). CDR3 length equals 13 residues. V was cut by 0 bases and J by 10 bases, with 11 bases left in between. Germline lookup yields CDR1 SGHNT and CDR2 YYREEE (reference sequence). DNA for the CDR3: TGTGCCAGCAGCTTGGGGGGCATCGGGGAGCAGTTCTTC. It yields the protein CASSLGGIGEQFF.

The sample holds a few counts of this clonotype. This chain joins TRBV6-5 and TRBJ2-1, with TRBD2 matching over 15 bases. The V segment lost 7 bases and the J segment 8 bases; nucleotides outside the gene matches: 3. Germline CDR1 and CDR2: MNHEY and SVGAGI. This CDR3 spans 14 amino acids. The CDR3 loop reads CASTGTSGRYEQFF. The CDR3 DNA is TGTGCCAGCACGGGGACTAGCGGGAGGTATGAGCAGTTCTTC.

In its sample, this clonotype was seen a few times. This chain links TRBV20-1 with TRBJ1-2; weak D call: TRBD1 (5 bases). The CDR3 is 15 residues long. The V end lost 0 bases, the J end lost 0 bases, and 11 bases lay between the germline ends. Germline loops: CDR1 DFQATT, CDR2 SNEGSKA (reference sequence). CDR3 nucleotides: TGCAGTGCTAGAGATCGACAGAGAGCTAACTATGGCTACACCTTC. Translating gives CSARDRQRANYGYTF.

V and J are TRBV3-1 and TRBJ2-5; 13 bases line up with TRBD2. The V and J ends lost 5 bases and 11 bases, in that order; junction bases with no gene match: 11. In germline, CDR1 is LGHDT, CDR2 YNNKEL (reference sequence). This CDR3 has 15 amino acids. Written as DNA, the CDR3 is TGTGCCAGCAGCGGGGGACTAGCGGGACAAAGGGAGCAGTACTTC. Protein product: CASSGGLAGQREQYF.

This clonotype was detected many times. The CDR3, as DNA: TGTGCCAGCAGCCTAAGAGGGAGCTCCTACAATGAGCAGTTCTTC. As protein: CASSLRGSSYNEQFF. The chain couples TRBV6-2 or TRBV6-3 to TRBJ2-1, with D perhaps matching TRBD2 (5 bases). V lost 6 bases and J 0 bases, leaving 12 bases between the germline ends. The germline V gene encodes CDR1 MNHEY and CDR2 SVGEGT. The CDR3 is 15 amino acids.

As regards this clonotype: A read error may account for a junction end that differs from germline. This rearrangement joins TRBV15 to TRBJ2-7; TRBD2 matches 14 bases. This CDR3 spans 14 amino acids. The germline V gene has CDR1 LNHNV and CDR2 YYDKDF (reference sequence). CDR3: CATSRTGTSGRKDF. CDR3 coding DNA: TGTGCCACCAGCAGAACGGGGACTAGCGGGAGAAAGGACTTC.

The sample holds a few counts of this clonotype. The rearrangement links TRBV20-1 to TRBJ2-1; weak D call: TRBD2 (5 bases). Trimming left V 4 bases short and J 2 bases short, with 12 bases between. Germline-derived CDR1 and CDR2 are DFQATT and SNEGSKA (reference sequence). The CDR3 length is 14 residues. This CDR3 reads CSATGAATYNEQFF. The CDR3 coding sequence is TGCAGTGCTACCGGAGCGGCTACCTACAATGAGCAGTTCTTC.

This clonotype was detected once. The chain carries TRBV27 and TRBJ2-7; 7 nucleotides line up with TRBD2. Germline CDR1 MNHEY, CDR2 SMNVEV (reference sequence). The CDR3 runs 22 residues. V shed 7 bases, J shed 3 bases, and the junction held 33 bases outside the gene matches. The CDR3 protein is CASILGLLGWGGLSKNLYEQYF. For the CDR3, the DNA is TGTGCCAGCATCTTGGGACTCTTGGGATGGGGGGGACTCTCGAAAAACCTCTACGAGCAGTACTTC.

This clonotype was observed many times. The chain has TRBV5-1 and TRBJ2-3; 7 bases match TRBD1. This CDR3 has 14 amino acids. The germline V gene has CDR1 SGHRS and CDR2 YFSETQ. The trim removed 0 bases at V and 9 bases at J, leaving 7 bases unmatched. CDR3 nucleotide sequence: TGCGCCAGCAGCTTGGAACAGGGGTCGGAGACGCAGTATTTT. Translation gives CASSLEQGSETQYF.

The gene calls are TRBV7-9 and TRBJ2-3; 14 bases fit TRBD2. V lost 5 bases to trimming and J lost 5 bases; unmatched junction nucleotides: 9. The CDR3 consists of 17 residues. Germline assignment: CDR1 SEHNR and CDR2 FQNEAQ (reference sequence). The CDR3 protein is CASSRPGLAGAEDTQYF. The CDR3 nucleotides are TGTGCCAGCAGCCGCCCGGGACTAGCGGGAGCGGAAGATACGCAGTATTTT.

This clonotype has only one observation. The genes are TRBV6-5 and TRBJ1-1; D may be TRBD1 (5 bases). Germline CDR1 reads MNHEY; CDR2 reads SVGAGI. V lost 5 bases, J lost 4 bases, and 20 bases lay in between. The CDR3 extends over 16 amino acids. For the CDR3, the DNA is TGTGCCAGCAGTCGCCCGGGGGTGCGGGGGTTCACTGAAGCTTTCTTT. It encodes CASSRPGVRGFTEAFF.

The chain is built from TRBV29-1 and TRBJ2-5; no clear D gene. Germline CDR1 reads SQVTM; CDR2 reads ANQGSEA. This CDR3 contains 14 residues. Trimming took 0 bases from V and 5 from J, leaving 13 bases between them. DNA of the CDR3: TGCAGCGTTGAAGAGGGCGTGGGGTGGGAGACCCAGTACTTC. It is translated as CSVEEGVGWETQYF.

This clonotype appeared a single time. A junction end diverges from the germline sequence, so it may reflect a read error. The chain employs TRBV9 and TRBJ2-4; TRBD2 aligns across 9 bases. Germline V lookup: CDR1 SGDLS, CDR2 YYNGEE. The CDR3 is made up of 15 amino acids. In nucleotides, the CDR3 is TGTGCCAGCAGCGTAGGGGGACTAGCCCAAAACATTCAGTACTTC. Translating gives CASSVGGLAQNIQYF.